This TCR beta chain was retrieved from a study of monozygotic twins with cystic fibrosis. Overall study context: Approximately 3 micrograms of fragmented DNA underwent roughly 16 PCR cycles for library preparation.

General observations from the study: Median Simpson clonality of approximately 0.0088 suggested naive T cells predominated. In this small cohort, shared CDR3 numbers showed no association with age, concordance or disease severity. Nucleotide-identical clonotype sharing was significantly higher within monozygotic CF twin pairs than between unrelated CF individuals.

This CDR3 contains 14 residues. The V end lost 2 bases, the J end lost 3 bases, and 11 bases lay between the germline ends. Germline V CDR1 and CDR2: SGDLS, YYNGEE. To note about this clone: Its antigen is unknown.

Profiled with immunoSEQ multiplex PCR; TCRdb holds only in-frame clones, not every one. The data hold around 17,000 clones, with around 96% observed a single time. The sample taken for sequencing was blood. The sequence came from a girl aged 2 to 9 with cystic fibrosis. The V and J genes are TRBV9 and TRBJ1-1, with TRBD1 as a possible D gene (5 bases). The CDR3 nucleotides are TGTGCCAGCAGCGTGACAGAGGGCGACACTGAAGCTTTCTTT. This encodes CASSVTEGDTEAFF.